One and the same sample provided the 27 T cell receptor beta chains below, sequenced in a study of T-cell reconstitution after alpha-beta-depleted transplantation in children. As it was prepared, the TCRbeta library received unique molecular identifiers. TCRdb processed the PCR reads anew with MiXCR; each CDR3 protein has one entry. The sample lists 130,000 or so distinct CDR3 sequences; roughly 10% were seen once. The material was PBMCs, mostly from graft donor cells, obtained 180 days after TCRalphabeta/CD19-depleted stem cell transplant. These receptors came from a girl under three years old who had a stem cell transplant for combined immunodeficiency, so the T cells may come from the graft donor.

This clonotype was found a few times. This sequence joins TRBV12-3 or TRBV12-4 and TRBJ2-7; possibly TRBD1 or TRBD2 for D (5 bases each). CDR3 length: 15 residues. Between the trimmed V and J ends, which lost 6 bases and 3 bases, there was a span of 18 bases. CDR3 bases: TGTGCCAGCAGAGCGGACCGGGACGGAGGCTACGAGCAGTACTTC. Translated: CASRADRDGGYEQYF.

This chain uses TRBV7-2 with TRBJ2-2; the match to TRBD1 covers 9 bases. Trimming cost V 5 bases and J 4 bases; bases outside gene matches: 11. The CDR3 length is 17 residues. Germline V gives CDR1 SGHTA, CDR2 FQGNSA. The CDR3 DNA sequence: TGTGCCAGCAGCCCAGTATCGGGGACAGGGATCACCGGGGAGCTGTTTTTT. Its translation is CASSPVSGTGITGELFF.

This clonotype was recorded a few times. The rearrangement links TRBV4-2 to TRBJ2-2, with TRBD1 matching over 7 bases. Trimming took 2 bases from V and 1 from J; bases not matched to a gene: 7. The CDR3 has 17 amino acids. The germline V gene has CDR1 LGHNA and CDR2 YNFKEQ. CDR3 nucleotides: TGTGCCAGCAGCCAATACGGGAACAGGGGGAACACCGGGGAGCTGTTTTTT. Its protein is CASSQYGNRGNTGELFF.

J is TRBJ1-6 and V is TRBV12-3 or TRBV12-4, with no clear D. The CDR3 has 11 residues. V was shortened by 3 bases and J by 8 bases, with 2 bases between the two germline ends. The CDR3 region has the DNA TGTGCCAGCAGTTTGGATTCACCCCTCCACTTT. It is translated as CASSLDSPLHF.

V is TRBV7-9 and J is TRBJ2-1, with 11 bases fitting TRBD1. Germline CDR1 reads SEHNR; CDR2 reads FQNEAQ (reference sequence). With 2 bases clipped from V and 5 bases from J, the junction kept 8 bases outside the gene matches. This CDR3 has 17 residues. The CDR3 loop reads CASSLRFRDRGDNEQFF. DNA of the CDR3: TGTGCCAGCAGCTTAAGGTTCCGGGACAGGGGGGACAATGAGCAGTTCTTC.

This clonotype was seen only a few times. This chain links TRBV6-2 or TRBV6-3 with TRBJ1-2, with D possibly matching TRBD1 (5 bases). The length of the CDR3 is 13 residues. Trimming removed 7 bases from V and 7 bases from J, with 16 bases in between. Germline CDR1 MNHEY, CDR2 SVGEGT. This CDR3 reads CASTPIWQGGYTF. In DNA form, the CDR3 reads TGTGCCAGCACCCCGATTTGGCAGGGTGGCTACACCTTC.

This clonotype was found a few times. The V and J genes are TRBV5-5 and TRBJ2-7; 12 bases match TRBD2. This CDR3 contains 16 residues. J was trimmed by 4 bases and V by 4 bases; bases with no gene match: 9. The germline CDR1 and CDR2 sequences are SGHKS and YYEKEE (reference sequence). This CDR3 is CASSILTSGGLYEQYF. CDR3 in DNA: TGTGCCAGCAGCATCCTTACTAGCGGGGGGTTGTACGAGCAGTACTTC. The full variable domain, completed using reference TRBV5-5 and TRBJ2-7, is DAGVTQSPTHLIKTRGQQVTLRCSPISGHKSVSWYQQVLGQGPQFIFQYYEKEERGRGNFPDRFSARQFPNYSSELNVNALLLGDSALYLCASSILTSGGLYEQYFGPGTRLTVT.

This clonotype rates as medium-sized. The CDR3 sequence: CAITPGGDGTGELFF. The CDR3 bases are TGTGCCATCACCCCTGGCGGGGACGGCACCGGGGAGCTGTTTTTT. This chain uses TRBV10-3 with TRBJ2-2, with D possibly matching TRBD2 (6 bases). Looked up from germline, CDR1 is ENHRY and CDR2 is SYGVKD. V lost 7 bases and J lost 4, with 16 bases in between. CDR3 length: 15 residues.

This clonotype was seen more than once but under ten times. The V gene is TRBV5-1, the J gene TRBJ2-7; 12 nucleotides line up with TRBD2. The ends lost 2 bases at V and 1 base at J; junction bases unmatched: 7. The CDR3 has 17 residues. Per germline, CDR1 SGHRS and CDR2 YFSETQ. Here the CDR3 DNA reads TGCGCCAGCAGCTTAGGACTAGCGGGATCGGGGTCCTACGAGCAGTACTTC. The encoded protein is CASSLGLAGSGSYEQYF.

This clonotype was picked up many times. The rearrangement joins TRBV7-9 to TRBJ2-7; no reliable D call. CDR3 size: 13 residues. Trimming left V 6 bases short and J 0 bases short, with 9 bases between. The germline V gene has CDR1 SEHNR and CDR2 FQNEAQ (reference sequence). CDR3 coding DNA: TGTGCCAGCAGTCCTCGGATCTCCTACGAGCAGTACTTC. It yields the protein CASSPRISYEQYF.

This chain joins TRBV6-1 and TRBJ2-7; D might be TRBD2 (5 bases). CDR3 length: 15 amino acids. V was clipped by 8 bases and J by 0 bases, with 17 bases between them. Germline CDR1 reads MNHNS; CDR2 reads SASEGT. CDR3 sequence (DNA): TGTGCCAGCGCCTATCCGGAGAGGGCCTCCTACGAGCAGTACTTC. It yields the protein CASAYPERASYEQYF.

This rearrangement joins TRBV19 to TRBJ2-3; D is ambiguous. V gave up 1 base and J gave up 2 bases, with 7 bases separating them. The CDR3 covers 14 residues. The germline V gene encodes CDR1 LNHDA and CDR2 SQIVND (reference sequence). The CDR3 nucleotides read TGTGCCAGTAGTATAGGTCTGTCCACAGATACGCAGTATTTT. Its protein is CASSIGLSTDTQYF.

The rearrangement links TRBV5-1 to TRBJ2-3, with unresolved D. V lost 0 bases to trimming and J lost 3 bases, with 11 bases between them. The CDR3 covers 15 residues. Looked up from germline, CDR1 is SGHRS and CDR2 is YFSETQ. CDR3 DNA: TGCGCCAGCAGCTTGGAGGCAGGTCTAACAGATACGCAGTATTTT. Translation gives CASSLEAGLTDTQYF.

This chain joins TRBV20-1 and TRBJ2-5; 10 bases line up with TRBD2. The trim removed 6 bases at V and 4 bases at J, leaving 11 bases unmatched. The CDR3 runs 15 residues. The germline V gene encodes CDR1 DFQATT and CDR2 SNEGSKA (reference sequence). The DNA of the CDR3 is TGCAGTGCGCCGGTCGCGGCTAGCGGGAGAGAGACCCAGTACTTC. Its translation: CSAPVAASGRETQYF.

This clonotype was seen a handful of times. This chain connects TRBV10-3 to TRBJ2-6; no clear D gene. This CDR3 contains 15 residues. The V end lost 5 bases, the J end lost 4 bases, and 12 bases lay between the germline ends. Germline V gene data show CDR1 as ENHRY and CDR2 as SYGVKD. CDR3 residues: CAISLDNSGANVLTF. The CDR3 coding sequence is TGTGCCATCAGTCTAGACAATTCAGGGGCCAACGTCCTGACTTTC.

The V call is TRBV5-1, the J call TRBJ2-2, with 7 nucleotides matching TRBD1. V gave up 0 bases and J gave up 2 bases; unmatched junction bases: 7. CDR3 size: 17 residues. CDR1 SGHRS and CDR2 YFSETQ come from the germline V gene. The CDR3 sequence: CASSLEDRPLNTGELFF. DNA for the CDR3: TGCGCCAGCAGCTTGGAGGACAGGCCCTTAAACACCGGGGAGCTGTTTTTT.

This clonotype was counted at least ten times. The chain links TRBV4-3 to TRBJ2-3, with D possibly matching TRBD2 (5 bases). Germline-derived CDR1 and CDR2 are LGHNA and YSLEER. Trimming pared 0 bases from V and 2 bases from J, leaving 15 bases between. The CDR3 loop spans 17 amino acids. The DNA for the CDR3 is TGCGCCAGCAGCCAAGATTTTCCGCGGGCCCTCACAGATACGCAGTATTTT. Protein product: CASSQDFPRALTDTQYF.

The V call is TRBV12-5, the J call TRBJ2-2; D unclear. Germline values: CDR1 LGHNT, CDR2 FRNRAP. Trimming cost V 3 bases and J 6 bases, with 5 bases left between them. CDR3 length: 12 residues. CDR3 amino acids: CASGFSPGELFF. CDR3 bases: TGTGCTAGTGGTTTCAGCCCCGGGGAGCTGTTTTTT. Using reference TRBV12-5 and TRBJ2-2 for the parts outside the CDR3, the full variable domain is DARVTQTPRHKVTEMGQEVTMRCQPILGHNTVFWYRQTMMQGLELLAYFRNRAPLDDSGMPKDRFSAEMPDATLATLKIQPSEPRDSAVYFCASGFSPGELFFGEGSRLTVL.

The chain joins TRBV28 to TRBJ1-2, with D possibly being TRBD1 (6 bases). Germline CDR1 is MDHEN and CDR2 is SYDVKM. V lost 7 bases and J lost 7, with 13 bases in between. The CDR3 sequence is 12 residues long. In nucleotides, the CDR3 is TGTGCCAGCAAAGGGGGGAGGGTTGGCTACACCTTC. Translation gives CASKGGRVGYTF.

This chain uses TRBV19 with TRBJ2-3; D uncertain. The CDR3 sequence is 13 residues long. CDR1 is LNHDA, CDR2 SQIVND, per germline (reference sequence). V lost 1 base and J lost 4, with 6 bases in between. For the CDR3, the DNA is TGTGCCAGTAGTATAGGACTGGCAGATACGCAGTATTTT. This translates into CASSIGLADTQYF.

This clonotype was recorded many times. The chain links TRBV29-1 to TRBJ2-3; 7 nucleotides align to TRBD2. CDR3 size: 15 residues. Germline-derived CDR1 and CDR2 are SQVTM and ANQGSEA. V shed 8 bases and J 1 base; nucleotides not matched to a gene: 12. This CDR3 reads CSISRLAVGTDTQYF. The CDR3 coding sequence is TGCAGCATTTCTCGGCTAGCGGTGGGCACAGATACGCAGTATTTT.

The J gene is TRBJ2-7, the V gene TRBV12-3 or TRBV12-4, with 8 bases aligning to TRBD1. The CDR3 extends over 15 amino acids. After removal of 5 bases from V and 6 bases from J, the junction contained 12 bases not matched to a gene. CDR3 DNA sequence: TGTGCCAGCAGTCCCCAAACGCTAACAGGGGGCGAGCAGTACTTC. Translating it yields CASSPQTLTGGEQYF.

The rearrangement links TRBV6-5 to TRBJ2-3, with D perhaps matching TRBD2 (6 bases). V was shortened by 4 bases and J by 4 bases, with 12 bases between the two germline ends. Germline CDR1 and CDR2: MNHEY and SVGAGI. The length of the CDR3 is 14 residues. The CDR3 protein is CASSFRTNADTQYF. In nucleotides, the CDR3 is TGTGCCAGCAGTTTCCGGACTAATGCAGATACGCAGTATTTT.

This clonotype has only a few counts. The chain couples TRBV4-3 to TRBJ2-5, with 14 bases identical to TRBD2. With 5 bases clipped from V and 6 bases from J, the junction kept 14 bases outside the gene matches. CDR1 is LGHNA, CDR2 YSLEER, per germline. The CDR3 consists of 18 residues. The DNA for the CDR3 is TGCGCCAGCAGCGCCCGACTAGCGGGGGGGAGGCCAGGCCAGACCCAGTACTTC. This sequence encodes CASSARLAGGRPGQTQYF.

V usage is TRBV29-1 and J usage is TRBJ2-7; 7 bases align to TRBD1. The CDR3 totals 13 residues. CDR1 is SQVTM and CDR2 is ANQGSEA in the germline V gene. The J segment lost 3 bases and the V segment lost 4 bases, leaving 6 bases of the junction unmatched. Here the CDR3 reads CSVARGPIYEQYF. CDR3 sequence (DNA): TGCAGCGTTGCTAGGGGGCCAATCTACGAGCAGTACTTC.

This clonotype was observed many times. The junction does not match germline at one end; this may be a read error. The J gene is TRBJ2-3, the V gene TRBV7-7; D not certain. Germline CDR1 is SSHAT and CDR2 is FNYEAQ (reference sequence). The CDR3 covers 13 residues. The CDR3, as DNA: TGTGCTAGCAGCCTCCACCCGGGAGATACGCAGTATTTT. Translated: CASSLHPGDTQYF.

This clonotype was seen ten or more times. V usage is TRBV24-1 and J usage is TRBJ1-4; D possibly corresponds to TRBD1 (5 bases). The CDR3 consists of 14 residues. Germline CDR1 KGHDR, CDR2 SFDVKD. V shed 7 bases and J shed 3 bases, with 11 bases lying between them. This CDR3 is CATSQGDPNEKLFF. In nucleotides, the CDR3 is TGTGCCACCAGCCAGGGAGACCCTAATGAAAAACTGTTTTTT.